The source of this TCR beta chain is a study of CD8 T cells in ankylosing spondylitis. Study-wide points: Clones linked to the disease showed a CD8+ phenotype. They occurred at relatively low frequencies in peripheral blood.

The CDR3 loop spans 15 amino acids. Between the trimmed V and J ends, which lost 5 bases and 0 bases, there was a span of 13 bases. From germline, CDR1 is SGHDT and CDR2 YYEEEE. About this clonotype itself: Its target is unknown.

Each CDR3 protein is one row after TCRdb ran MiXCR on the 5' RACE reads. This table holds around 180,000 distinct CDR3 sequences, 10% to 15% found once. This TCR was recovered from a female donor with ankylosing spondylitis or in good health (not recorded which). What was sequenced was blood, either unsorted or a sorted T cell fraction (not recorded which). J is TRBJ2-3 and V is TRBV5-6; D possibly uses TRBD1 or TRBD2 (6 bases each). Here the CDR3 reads CASRIGGPSTDTQYF. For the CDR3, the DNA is TGTGCCAGCAGGATAGGGGGGCCTAGCACAGATACGCAGTATTTT.